This T cell receptor (beta chain) is drawn from a study of T-cell reconstitution after alpha-beta-depleted transplantation in children. Unique molecular identifiers were used in preparing the TCRbeta library. TCRdb processed the PCR reads anew with MiXCR; each CDR3 protein has one entry. The data contain some 640,000 distinct CDR3 sequences, 16% of them singletons. V lost 0 bases and J 0 bases, leaving 11 bases between the germline ends. The V gene's germline CDR1 is MNHEY and CDR2 SVGAGI. The CDR3 loop spans 17 amino acids. The clonotype originates from a human donor who donated a stem cell graft to a child with acute myeloid leukemia. The specimen comprised PBMCs from the stem cell graft donor, sampled from the stem cell graft. The chain recombines TRBV6-5 with TRBJ2-2, with a weak D call TRBD2 (5 bases). The CDR3 nucleotides read TGTGCCAGCAGTTACTCGATGAGGGAAGCGAACACCGGGGAGCTGTTTTTT. Translated: CASSYSMREANTGELFF.